The entry that follows covers one T cell receptor (beta chain) sequence. The sample belongs to a study of T cell responses to AZD1222 COVID-19 vaccine. Sequencing used immunoSEQ multiplex PCR; TCRdb keeps in-frame clones, though not all of them. The sample carries approximately 110,000 clones, around 87% recorded once. This material consisted of peripheral blood, taken on day 0 of AZD1222 vaccination. The source is an adult in good health.

Here the CDR3 reads CASSPLQGSYEQYF. CDR3 nucleotides: TGTGCCAGCAGTCCTTTACAGGGTTCCTACGAGCAGTACTTC. The chain carries TRBV27 and TRBJ2-7; tentatively, D is TRBD1 (6 bases). V was cut by 5 bases and J by 1 base, with 12 bases left in between. Germline CDR1 is MNHEY and CDR2 is SMNVEV (reference sequence). The CDR3 has 14 amino acids.